The clone carrying this TCR beta chain was picked up one time. The target antigen is unknown. The junction differs from germline at one of its ends, possibly a read error. The template was RNA from unsorted bulk tissue. Newly diagnosed lung cancer patients had thoracic surgery in China, August–late 2014, without prior chemotherapy. This specimen belongs to a study of tumor and adjacent non-tumor tissue in lung cancer. Study summary: Each sample yielded around 4 million productive TCRbeta reads on average.

This CDR3 is 13 amino acids long. Germline-derived CDR1 and CDR2 are SGHRS and YFSETQ. Findings and limits, study-wide: TCR diversity was significantly greater in tumor than normal lung tissue.

A modified ARM-PCR protocol with three rounds of nested PCR amplified TCRbeta. TCRdb ran MiXCR on the multiplex PCR reads and lists one entry per CDR3 protein. The sample has 220,000 or so distinct CDR3 sequences, about 71% seen once; the top ten hold under 30%. This TCR came from a man in his 60s with non-small cell lung cancer. The rearrangement joins TRBV5-1 to TRBJ1-2; a possible D gene is TRBD1 (6 bases). The sequenced sample consisted of lung tumor tissue. The chain's CDR3 is CASSLDRVNGSTF. The DNA of the CDR3 is TGCGCCAGCAGCTTGGACAGGGTCAATGGCTCCACCTTT.